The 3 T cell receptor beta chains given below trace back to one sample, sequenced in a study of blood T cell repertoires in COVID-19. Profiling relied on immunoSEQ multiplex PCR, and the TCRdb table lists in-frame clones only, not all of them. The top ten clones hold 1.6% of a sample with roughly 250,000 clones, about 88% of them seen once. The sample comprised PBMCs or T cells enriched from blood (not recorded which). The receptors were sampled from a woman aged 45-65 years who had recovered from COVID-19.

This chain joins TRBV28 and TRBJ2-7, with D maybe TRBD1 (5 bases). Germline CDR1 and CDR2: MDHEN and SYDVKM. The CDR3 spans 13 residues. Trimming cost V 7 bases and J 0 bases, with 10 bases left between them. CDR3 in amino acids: CASNGQGSYEQYF. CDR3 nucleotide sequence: TGTGCCAGCAATGGGCAGGGCTCCTACGAGCAGTACTTC. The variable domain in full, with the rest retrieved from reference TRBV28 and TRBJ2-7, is DVKVTQSSRYLVKRTGEKVFLECVQDMDHENMFWYRQDPGLGLRLIYFSYDVKMKEKGDIPEGYSVSREKKERFSLILESASTNQTSMYLCASNGQGSYEQYFGPGTRLTVT.

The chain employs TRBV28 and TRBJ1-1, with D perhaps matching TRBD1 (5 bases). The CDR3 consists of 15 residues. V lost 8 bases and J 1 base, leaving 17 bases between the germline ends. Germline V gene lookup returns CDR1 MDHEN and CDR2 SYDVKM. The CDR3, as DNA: TGTGCCAGCCCTCCCGCAGGGATATCGAACACTGAAGCTTTCTTT. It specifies CASPPAGISNTEAFF.

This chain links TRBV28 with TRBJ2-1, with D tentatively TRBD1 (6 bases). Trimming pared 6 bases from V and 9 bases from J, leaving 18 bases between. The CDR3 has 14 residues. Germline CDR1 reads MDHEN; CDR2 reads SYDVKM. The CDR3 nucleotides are TGTGCCAGCAGCCAGAGACTCCCGACAGGTGAGCAGTTCTTC. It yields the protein CASSQRLPTGEQFF. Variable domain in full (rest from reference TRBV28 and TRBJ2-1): DVKVTQSSRYLVKRTGEKVFLECVQDMDHENMFWYRQDPGLGLRLIYFSYDVKMKEKGDIPEGYSVSREKKERFSLILESASTNQTSMYLCASSQRLPTGEQFFGPGTRLTVL.